This T cell receptor beta chain stems from a study of STAT3 mutations in large granular lymphocyte leukemia. Overall study findings and caveats: Every T-cell large granular lymphocyte leukemia patient had at least one immunodominant TCR beta clonotype. Sampling intervals varied between patients and samples. In about 30% of the 18 patients, new TCR clonotypes emerged after therapy.

Sequencing used immunoSEQ multiplex PCR; TCRdb keeps in-frame clones, though not all of them. Among about 8,700 clones listed, 85% to 90% were seen once. CDR3 length: 16 residues. In germline, CDR1 is MNHNY, CDR2 SVGAGI (reference sequence). Trimming removed 2 bases at V and 5 bases at J, with 16 bases between. With respect to this clone: Its target is not known.

The source of this sequence is a man older than 75 with T-cell large granular lymphocyte leukemia. Some clones in this sample may be carry-over from other donors' samples. Input material: peripheral blood mononuclear cells. The chain is built from TRBV6-6 and TRBJ2-4, with D possibly being TRBD1 (5 bases). The CDR3 sequence: CASSYAAGIPENIQYF. The DNA for the CDR3 is TGTGCCAGCAGTTACGCAGCAGGGATCCCCGAAAACATTCAGTACTTC.